The 24 T cell receptor beta chains below all came from one sample that was sequenced in a study of sequential checkpoint blockade in melanoma. The repertoire was sequenced with immunoSEQ multiplex PCR; TCRdb's copy has only in-frame clones and lacks some. This table has about 170 clones, roughly a fifth appearing once. The treatment denotes: randomized to nivolumab then ipilimumab (arm A) or the reverse (arm B). The starting material was tumor tissue (inferred from file names), obtained from a patient given nivolumab and ipilimumab in sequence. Receptor source: a human donor with melanoma.

This chain uses TRBV14 with TRBJ1-2, with no clear D. This CDR3 has 13 residues. Trimming shortened V by 0 bases and J by 1 base, and 3 bases separated the two germline ends. Germline V gene sequence: CDR1 SGHDN, CDR2 FVKESK. This chain's CDR3 is CASSQEFNYGYTF. The CDR3 DNA is TGTGCCAGCAGCCAAGAGTTTAACTATGGCTACACCTTC.

This clone is deemed large (0.1 to 1%). V gene TRBV9 combines with J gene TRBJ2-1, with TRBD2 matching over 10 bases. This CDR3 is 14 amino acids long. The trim removed 4 bases at V and 5 bases at J, leaving 3 bases unmatched. Germline lookup yields CDR1 SGDLS and CDR2 YYNGEE. The CDR3 nucleotides read TGTGCCAGCAGCCCGGGACTAGCGAACAATGAGCAGTTCTTC. Protein: CASSPGLANNEQFF.

The chain employs TRBV5-1 and TRBJ1-2; D uncertain. Germline V gene sequence: CDR1 SGHRS, CDR2 YFSETQ. The CDR3 contains 14 residues. V was trimmed by 2 bases and J by 8 bases, leaving 16 bases between them. For the CDR3, the DNA is TGCGCCAGCAGCTTCGACGGAACTAACGGGGGCTACACCTTC. This codes for CASSFDGTNGGYTF.

Within the sample, this clone is large (0.1 to 1%). The chain links TRBV9 to TRBJ1-2; 9 bases agree with TRBD1. V lost 6 bases and J lost 5; bases outside the gene matches: 11. Looked up from germline, CDR1 is SGDLS and CDR2 is YYNGEE. The CDR3 runs 15 residues. CDR3 amino acids: CASTLEGGQGYGYTF. The CDR3, as DNA: TGTGCCAGCACCCTAGAGGGGGGACAGGGATATGGCTACACCTTC.

This clone has more than one count but fewer than ten. The chain links TRBV30 to TRBJ2-1; D is undetermined. CDR3 size: 11 residues. Trimming removed 2 bases at V and 7 bases at J, with 6 bases between. The germline gives CDR1 GTSNPN, CDR2 SVGIG (reference sequence). This chain's CDR3 is CAWSHGNEQFF. The CDR3 DNA reads TGTGCCTGGAGTCATGGGAATGAGCAGTTCTTC.

This clone was counted only a few times. V and J are TRBV28 and TRBJ1-4; D remains ambiguous. V gave up 5 bases and J gave up 3 bases, with 19 bases separating them. The germline V gene encodes CDR1 MDHEN and CDR2 SYDVKM. CDR3 size: 17 residues. The CDR3 bases are TGTGCCAGCAGTCCTTATTTTCTCGGACGCGCTAATGAAAAACTGTTTTTT. This gives the protein CASSPYFLGRANEKLFF.

The rearrangement joins TRBV29-1 to TRBJ2-2; D gene unclear. V was pared by 0 bases and J by 0 bases, with 8 bases between. This CDR3 region has 15 residues. Germline V lookup: CDR1 SQVTM, CDR2 ANQGSEA. The CDR3 DNA follows: TGCAGCGTTGAAGAAGGGTCAGCGAACACCGGGGAGCTGTTTTTT. It is translated as CSVEEGSANTGELFF.

The V and J genes are TRBV28 and TRBJ2-1, with TRBD2 matching over 7 bases. The CDR3 contains 16 residues. V lost 4 bases, J lost 3 bases, and 9 bases stayed unmatched. Germline values: CDR1 MDHEN, CDR2 SYDVKM. The CDR3 protein is CASSSLAAGDYNEQFF. For the CDR3, the DNA is TGTGCCAGCAGTTCCCTGGCGGCGGGAGACTACAATGAGCAGTTCTTC.

This clone showed up just a few times. This sequence joins TRBV6-8 and TRBJ2-3; a possible D gene is TRBD1 (6 bases). The CDR3 contains 19 residues. Germline assignment: CDR1 MNHGY and CDR2 SAAAGT. The V gene lost 10 bases and the J gene lost 6 bases, with 35 bases spanning the gap. This CDR3 reads CAIQLDKAGQLGEGDTQYF. CDR3 sequence (DNA): TGTGCCATTCAACTCGATAAAGCCGGACAGTTGGGGGAAGGGGATACGCAGTATTTT.

The J gene is TRBJ2-6, the V gene TRBV11-3; perhaps TRBD1 as D (5 bases). The CDR3 length is 18 residues. Trimming cost V 5 bases and J 5 bases, with 22 bases left between them. Germline V lookup: CDR1 SGHNT, CDR2 YENEEA. The CDR3 nucleotides are TGTGCCAGCAGCCAGTACAGGAGACGACAAAGTCGGGCCAACGTCCTGACTTTC. It translates to CASSQYRRRQSRANVLTF.

In its sample, this clone is large. J is TRBJ1-1 and V is TRBV6-8; 7 bases are a match to TRBD1. CDR3 length equals 14 residues. Looked up from germline, CDR1 is MNHGY and CDR2 is SAAAGT. With V trimmed by 2 bases and J by 7 bases, 7 bases remained unmatched. CDR3 amino acids: CASSYGRQGGEAFF. The CDR3 nucleotides read TGTGCCAGCAGTTACGGCCGACAGGGTGGTGAAGCTTTCTTT.

Sample share makes this clone large. The genes are TRBV9 and TRBJ1-1; D is uncertain. Trimming cost V 1 base and J 1 base, with 5 bases left between them. This CDR3 has 13 residues. Germline V gives CDR1 SGDLS, CDR2 YYNGEE. The CDR3 spells CASSVSQNTEAFF. In DNA form, the CDR3 reads TGTGCCAGCAGCGTATCACAGAACACTGAAGCTTTCTTT.

By share, this clone counts as large. The rearrangement joins TRBV11-3 to TRBJ2-7; D perhaps matches TRBD2 (6 bases). The CDR3 contains 14 residues. V lost 3 bases and J 0 bases, leaving 9 bases between the germline ends. Per the germline V gene, CDR1 is SGHNT and CDR2 is YENEEA. The CDR3 spells CASSLAGLSYEQYF. As DNA, the CDR3 is TGTGCCAGCAGCTTGGCGGGGCTCTCCTACGAGCAGTACTTC.

The gene calls are TRBV28 and TRBJ1-2; weak D call: TRBD1 (5 bases). The ends were cut back, 5 bases at V and 4 bases at J, with 20 bases in the middle. This CDR3 has 16 residues. Germline V gives CDR1 MDHEN, CDR2 SYDVKM. This CDR3 is CASSARVAMGGYGYTF. The CDR3 DNA reads TGTGCCAGCAGTGCCAGGGTCGCTATGGGGGGCTATGGCTACACCTTC.

This clone is deemed hyperexpanded (1% or more). The chain recombines TRBV6-8 with TRBJ1-5, with D tentatively TRBD1 (6 bases). Looked up from germline, CDR1 is MNHGY and CDR2 is SAAAGT. The CDR3 sequence is 15 residues long. The V end lost 0 bases, the J end lost 2 bases, and 8 bases lay between the germline ends. CDR3 bases: TGTGCCAGCAGTTACTCTGGGGGGCGCAATCAGCCCCAGCATTTT. This encodes CASSYSGGRNQPQHF.

In its sample, this clone was seen a few times. This sequence joins TRBV19 and TRBJ2-7; D could derive from TRBD1 or TRBD2 (5 bases each). The V gene's germline CDR1 is LNHDA and CDR2 SQIVND (reference sequence). V was trimmed by 3 bases and J by 0 bases, leaving 15 bases between them. There are 16 residues in the CDR3. DNA for the CDR3: TGTGCCAGTAGTATCCTCTCGCAGGGACCCTCCTACGAGCAGTACTTC. Translating gives CASSILSQGPSYEQYF.

By share, this clone counts as large. The gene calls are TRBV11-3 and TRBJ2-3, with 10 bases identical to TRBD2. Germline V gene lookup returns CDR1 SGHNT and CDR2 YENEEA. The J segment lost 9 bases and the V segment lost 6 bases, leaving 18 bases of the junction unmatched. This CDR3 region has 17 residues. CDR3 amino acids: CASSSSTSGVGYETQYF. CDR3 DNA: TGTGCCAGCAGTTCATCTACTAGCGGGGTGGGGTATGAAACGCAGTATTTT.

Within the sample, this clone is large. In nucleotides, the CDR3 is TGTGCCAGCAGCCCGACAATGAGCAAAGAGACCCAGTACTTC. Translated, it gives CASSPTMSKETQYF. The chain carries TRBV11-3 and TRBJ2-5; D is ambiguous. Germline V gene sequence: CDR1 SGHNT, CDR2 YENEEA. CDR3 size: 14 residues. V was cut by 5 bases and J by 3 bases, with 13 bases left in between. The full variable domain, with the rest looked up from reference TRBV11-3 and TRBJ2-5, is EAGVVQSPRYKIIEKKQPVAFWCNPISGHNTLYWYLQNLGQGPELLIRYENEEAVDDSQLPKDRFSAERLKGVDSTLKIQPAELGDSAVYLCASSPTMSKETQYFGPGTRLLVL.

On this clone itself: The read ends 1 residue before the CDR3 terminus; that terminus is restored from the germline J gene. The V call is TRBV10-3, the J call TRBJ2-6, with 8 positions matching TRBD1. The CDR3 totals 18 residues. The V gene's germline CDR1 is ENHRY and CDR2 SYGVKD. The V gene end was trimmed by 2 bases and the J gene end by 0 bases; junction bases not matched to a gene: 6. The CDR3 bases that were read are TGTGCCATCAGTGAGAGGGCAGGGGGCTTCTCTGGGGCCAACGTCCTGACT. It specifies CAISERAGGFSGANVLT. The full-length CDR3 reads as CAISERAGGFSGANVLTF.

This clone was observed a handful of times. This chain joins TRBV30 and TRBJ2-3; D is undetermined. This CDR3 region has 14 residues. CDR1 and CDR2 (germline): GTSNPN, SVGIG (reference sequence). Trimming removed 0 bases from V and 0 bases from J, with 7 bases in between. CDR3 DNA sequence: TGTGCCTGGAGTGTAGCGTCAAGCACAGATACGCAGTATTTT. Translating it yields CAWSVASSTDTQYF.

This clone was recorded a few times. CDR3 sequence reads: CAWSVQRDPYEQYF. Written as DNA, the CDR3 is TGTGCCTGGAGTGTACAACGGGACCCCTACGAGCAGTACTTC. The rearrangement uses TRBV30 and TRBJ2-7, with D perhaps matching TRBD1 or TRBD2 (5 bases each). V shed 0 bases and J shed 2 bases, with 11 bases lying between them. Germline-derived CDR1 and CDR2 are GTSNPN and SVGIG (reference sequence). The CDR3 covers 14 residues.

The chain links TRBV6-8 to TRBJ2-1; 11 bases map to TRBD2. V was clipped by 3 bases and J by 8 bases; unmatched bases: 6. CDR1 and CDR2 from the germline V gene are MNHGY and SAAAGT. This CDR3 is 15 amino acids long. The CDR3 region is CASSYGSGGAHEQFF. CDR3 coding DNA: TGTGCCAGCAGTTATGGTAGCGGGGGGGCACATGAGCAGTTCTTC.

This clone has only a few counts. This chain joins TRBV28 and TRBJ1-2, with a weak D call TRBD1 (6 bases). Between the trimmed V and J ends, which lost 6 bases and 8 bases, there was a span of 16 bases. CDR3 length: 13 residues. Germline CDR1 and CDR2: MDHEN and SYDVKM. DNA of the CDR3: TGTGCCAGCAGGCAACAGGGAGTAAAAGGCTACACCTTC. It yields the protein CASRQQGVKGYTF.

This clone is large. The rearrangement joins TRBV11-3 to TRBJ2-2, with TRBD2 identical over 11 bases. J lost 6 bases, V lost 5 bases, and 11 bases had no gene match. Germline V gives CDR1 SGHNT, CDR2 YENEEA. CDR3 length equals 17 residues. CDR3 DNA sequence: TGTGCCAGCAGCCTAACTAGCGGGAGCTTTGGGGCCGGGGAGCTGTTTTTT. It translates to CASSLTSGSFGAGELFF.